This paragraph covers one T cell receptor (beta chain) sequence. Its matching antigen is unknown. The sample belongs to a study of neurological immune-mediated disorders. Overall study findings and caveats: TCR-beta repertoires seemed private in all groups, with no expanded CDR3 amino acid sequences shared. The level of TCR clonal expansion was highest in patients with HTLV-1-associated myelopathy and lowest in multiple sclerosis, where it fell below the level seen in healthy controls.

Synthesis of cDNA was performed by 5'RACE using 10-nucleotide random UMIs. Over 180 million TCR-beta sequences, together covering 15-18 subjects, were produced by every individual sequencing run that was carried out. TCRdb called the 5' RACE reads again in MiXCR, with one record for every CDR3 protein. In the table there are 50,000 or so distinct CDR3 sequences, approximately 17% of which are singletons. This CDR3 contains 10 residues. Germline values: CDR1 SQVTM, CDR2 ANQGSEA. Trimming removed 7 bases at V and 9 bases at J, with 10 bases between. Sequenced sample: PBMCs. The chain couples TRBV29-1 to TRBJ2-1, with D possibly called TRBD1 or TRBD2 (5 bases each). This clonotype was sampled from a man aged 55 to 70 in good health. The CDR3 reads CSAPGPEQFF. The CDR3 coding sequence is TGCAGCGCGCCGGGACCTGAGCAGTTCTTC.